The 4 T cell receptor beta chains below all came from one sample that was sequenced in a study of blood T cell repertoires in COVID-19. The assay was immunoSEQ multiplex PCR, and TCRdb's table has in-frame clones only and misses some. This sample has around 260,000 clones, with 75% to 90% found just once. Sequenced sample: peripheral blood. The source is a woman between 65 and 79 years old with COVID-19, enrolled during active disease.

The V call is TRBV11-2, the J call TRBJ2-3; 15 positions agree with TRBD2. CDR1 and CDR2 (germline): SGHAT, FQNNGV. V lost 5 bases to trimming and J lost 9 bases; unmatched junction nucleotides: 12. This CDR3 contains 17 residues. Here the CDR3 reads CASSRRGLAGGPSTQYF. The CDR3 region has the DNA TGTGCCAGCAGCCGTCGAGGACTAGCGGGAGGGCCCAGCACGCAGTATTTT.

This sequence joins TRBV7-6 and TRBJ2-7, with D possibly TRBD1 on 5 matching bases. Per the germline V gene, CDR1 is SGHVS and CDR2 is FNYEAQ. Trimming pared 8 bases from V and 1 base from J, leaving 18 bases between. The CDR3 consists of 15 residues. The CDR3 is CASVGVDMGSYEQYF. In DNA form, the CDR3 reads TGTGCCAGCGTAGGGGTTGATATGGGTTCCTACGAGCAGTACTTC.

The CDR3 region has the DNA TGTGCCAGTAGTCCAGGGGGCGCGTCGCAGCCCCAGCATTTT. Protein: CASSPGGASQPQHF. The genes are TRBV19 and TRBJ1-5; 8 positions agree with TRBD1. V shed 5 bases and J 7 bases; nucleotides not matched to a gene: 7. Germline values: CDR1 LNHDA, CDR2 SQIVND (reference sequence). The CDR3 covers 14 residues.

The chain has TRBV5-8 and TRBJ2-3; no firm D call. The length of the CDR3 is 16 residues. Germline V gives CDR1 SGHTS, CDR2 YDEGEE. The germline V and J ends were trimmed by 4 bases and 0 bases, with 15 bases remaining between them. The CDR3 loop reads CASSPDKSSSTDTQYF. The CDR3 DNA sequence: TGTGCCAGCAGCCCAGACAAAAGTTCTAGCACAGATACGCAGTATTTT.